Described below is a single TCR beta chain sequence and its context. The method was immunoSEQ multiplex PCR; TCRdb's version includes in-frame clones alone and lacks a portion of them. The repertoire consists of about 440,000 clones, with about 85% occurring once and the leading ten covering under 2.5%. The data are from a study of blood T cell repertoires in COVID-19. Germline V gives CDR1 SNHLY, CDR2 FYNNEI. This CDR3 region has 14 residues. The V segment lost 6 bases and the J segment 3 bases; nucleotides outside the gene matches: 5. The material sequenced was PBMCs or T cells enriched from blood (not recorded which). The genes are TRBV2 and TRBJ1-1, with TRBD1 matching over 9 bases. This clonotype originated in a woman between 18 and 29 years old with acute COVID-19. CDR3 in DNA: TGTGCCAGCAGCAAAGACAGGGGGTACACTGAAGCTTTCTTT. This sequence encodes CASSKDRGYTEAFF.